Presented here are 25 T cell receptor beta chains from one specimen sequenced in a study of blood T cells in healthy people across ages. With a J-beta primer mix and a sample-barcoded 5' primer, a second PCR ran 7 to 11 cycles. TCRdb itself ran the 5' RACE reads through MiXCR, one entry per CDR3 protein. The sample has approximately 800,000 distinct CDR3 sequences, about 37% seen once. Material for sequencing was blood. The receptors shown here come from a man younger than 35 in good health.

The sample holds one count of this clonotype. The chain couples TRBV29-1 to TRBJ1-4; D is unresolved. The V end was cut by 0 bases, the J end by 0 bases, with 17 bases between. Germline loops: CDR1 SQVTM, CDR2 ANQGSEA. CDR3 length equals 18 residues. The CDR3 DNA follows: TGCAGCGTTGAAGATCGCGACACCCGCGAACCAACTAATGAAAAACTGTTTTTT. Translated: CSVEDRDTREPTNEKLFF.

This chain's CDR3 is CASSQGGEGRAGELFF. The CDR3 nucleotides are TGTGCCAGCAGCCAAGGTGGGGAAGGTAGAGCCGGGGAGCTGTTTTTT. The V gene is TRBV3-1, the J gene TRBJ2-2; D gene uncertain. Per germline, CDR1 LGHDT and CDR2 YNNKEL (reference sequence). CDR3 length: 16 amino acids. The V gene lost 1 base and the J gene lost 6 bases, with 15 bases spanning the gap.

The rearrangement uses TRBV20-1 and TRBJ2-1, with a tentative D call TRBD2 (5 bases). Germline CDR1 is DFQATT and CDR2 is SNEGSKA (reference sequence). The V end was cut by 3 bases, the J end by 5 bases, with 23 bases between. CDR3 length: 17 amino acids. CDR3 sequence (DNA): TGCAGTGCTAGGCGCTCCAGACTGAGCGGATTAAACAATGAGCAGTTCTTC. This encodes CSARRSRLSGLNNEQFF.

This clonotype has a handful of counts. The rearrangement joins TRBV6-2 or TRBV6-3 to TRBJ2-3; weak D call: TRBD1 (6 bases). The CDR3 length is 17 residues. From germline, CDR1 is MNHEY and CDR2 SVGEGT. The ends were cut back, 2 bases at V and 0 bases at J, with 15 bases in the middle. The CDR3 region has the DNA TGTGCCAGCAGTTACCCAACCTGGACAGCCAGCACAGATACGCAGTATTTT. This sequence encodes CASSYPTWTASTDTQYF.

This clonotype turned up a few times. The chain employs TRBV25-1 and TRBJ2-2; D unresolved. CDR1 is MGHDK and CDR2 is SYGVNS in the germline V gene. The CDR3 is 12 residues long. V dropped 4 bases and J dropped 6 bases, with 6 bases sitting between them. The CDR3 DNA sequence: TGTGCCAGCAGTGTCGGTCCCGGGGAGCTGTTTTTT. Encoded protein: CASSVGPGELFF.

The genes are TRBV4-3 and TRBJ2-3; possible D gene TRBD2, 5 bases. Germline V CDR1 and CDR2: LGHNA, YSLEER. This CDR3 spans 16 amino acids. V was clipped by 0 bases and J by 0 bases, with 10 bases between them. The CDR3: CASSQEPTGSTDTQYF. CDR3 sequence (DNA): TGCGCCAGCAGCCAAGAACCCACGGGGAGCACAGATACGCAGTATTTT.

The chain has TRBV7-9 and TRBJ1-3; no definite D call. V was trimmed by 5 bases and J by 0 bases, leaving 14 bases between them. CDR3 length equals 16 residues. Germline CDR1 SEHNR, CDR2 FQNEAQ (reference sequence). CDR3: CASSDPGTASGNTIYF. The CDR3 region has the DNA TGTGCCAGCAGCGACCCTGGAACAGCCTCTGGAAACACCATATATTTT.

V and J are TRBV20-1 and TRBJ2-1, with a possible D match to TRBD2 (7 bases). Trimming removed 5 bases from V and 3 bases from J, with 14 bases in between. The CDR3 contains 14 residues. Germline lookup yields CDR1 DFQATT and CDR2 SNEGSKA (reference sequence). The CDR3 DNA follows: TGCAGTGCTTGGGGGGGGGCTGGCTACAATGAGCAGTTCTTC. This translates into CSAWGGAGYNEQFF.

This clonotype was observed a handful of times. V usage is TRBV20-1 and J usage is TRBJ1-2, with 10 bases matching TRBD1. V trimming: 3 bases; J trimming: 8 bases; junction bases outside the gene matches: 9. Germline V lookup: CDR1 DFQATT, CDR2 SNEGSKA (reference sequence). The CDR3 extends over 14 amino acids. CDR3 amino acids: CSARGTGDSRGYTF. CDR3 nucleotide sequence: TGCAGTGCTAGGGGGACAGGGGACTCTCGGGGCTACACCTTC.

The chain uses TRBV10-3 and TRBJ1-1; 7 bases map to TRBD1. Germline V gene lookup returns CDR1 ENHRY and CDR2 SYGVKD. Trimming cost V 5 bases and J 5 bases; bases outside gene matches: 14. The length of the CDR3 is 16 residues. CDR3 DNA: TGTGCCATCAGTAATCGGGACAGCCCGAAGTGGACTGAAGCTTTCTTT. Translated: CAISNRDSPKWTEAFF.

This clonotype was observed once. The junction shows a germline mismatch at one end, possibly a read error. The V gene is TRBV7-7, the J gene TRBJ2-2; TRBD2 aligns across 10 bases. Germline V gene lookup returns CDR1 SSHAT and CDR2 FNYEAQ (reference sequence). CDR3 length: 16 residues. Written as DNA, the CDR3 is TGTGCTAGCAGTGCGAGACTAGCGGGCATAGGAGGGGAGCTGTTTTTT. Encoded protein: CASSARLAGIGGELFF.

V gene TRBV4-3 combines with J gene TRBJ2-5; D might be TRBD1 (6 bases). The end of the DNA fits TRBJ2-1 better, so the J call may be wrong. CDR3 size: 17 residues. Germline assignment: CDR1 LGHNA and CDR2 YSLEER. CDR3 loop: CASSQDSSRGYPETQFF. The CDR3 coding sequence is TGCGCCAGCAGCCAAGATTCATCTAGGGGGTACCCAGAGACCCAGTTCTTC.

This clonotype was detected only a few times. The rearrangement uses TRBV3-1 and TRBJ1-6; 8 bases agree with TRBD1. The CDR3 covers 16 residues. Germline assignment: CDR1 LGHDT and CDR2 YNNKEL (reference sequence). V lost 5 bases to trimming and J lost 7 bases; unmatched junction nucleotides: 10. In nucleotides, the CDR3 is TGTGCCAGCAGCACCGGTCCGGGACAGGTGAATTCACCCCTCCACTTT. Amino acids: CASSTGPGQVNSPLHF.

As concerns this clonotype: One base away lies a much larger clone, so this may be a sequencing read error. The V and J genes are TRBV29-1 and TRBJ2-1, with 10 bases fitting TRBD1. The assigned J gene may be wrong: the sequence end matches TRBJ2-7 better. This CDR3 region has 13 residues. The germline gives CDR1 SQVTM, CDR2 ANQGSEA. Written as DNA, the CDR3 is TGCAGCTGGGACAGGGGAGCCTACAATGAGCAGTACTTC. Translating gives CSWDRGAYNEQYF.

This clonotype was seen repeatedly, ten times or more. Written as DNA, the CDR3 is TGTGCCAGCAGCGAACTAGCGGGGGGCAATGAGCAGTTCTTC. It specifies CASSELAGGNEQFF. The chain is built from TRBV9 and TRBJ2-1, with TRBD2 identical over 12 bases. Germline V lookup: CDR1 SGDLS, CDR2 YYNGEE. The length of the CDR3 is 14 residues. Trimming removed 3 bases from V and 6 bases from J; junction bases left unmatched: 1.

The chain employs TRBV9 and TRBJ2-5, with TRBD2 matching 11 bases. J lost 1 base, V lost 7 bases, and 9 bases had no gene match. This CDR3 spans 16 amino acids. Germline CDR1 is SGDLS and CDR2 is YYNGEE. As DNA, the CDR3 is TGTGCCAGCTGCCCAACTAGCGGGGGTTTCCAAGAGACCCAGTACTTC. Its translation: CASCPTSGGFQETQYF.

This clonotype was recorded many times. CDR3 sequence reads: CAISATGSSYEQYF. In nucleotides, the CDR3 is TGTGCCATCAGTGCGACAGGGAGCTCCTACGAGCAGTACTTC. The chain recombines TRBV10-3 with TRBJ2-7; 7 bases fit TRBD1. Germline CDR1 reads ENHRY; CDR2 reads SYGVKD. The CDR3 contains 14 residues. Trimming removed 4 bases from V and 0 bases from J; junction bases left unmatched: 3.

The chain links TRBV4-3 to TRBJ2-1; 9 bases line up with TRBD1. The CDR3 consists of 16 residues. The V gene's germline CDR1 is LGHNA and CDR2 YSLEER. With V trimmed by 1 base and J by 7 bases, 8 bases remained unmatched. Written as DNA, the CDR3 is TGCGCCAGCAGCCAAGTTCGGACAGGGGTGTGGAATGAGCAGTTCTTC. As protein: CASSQVRTGVWNEQFF.

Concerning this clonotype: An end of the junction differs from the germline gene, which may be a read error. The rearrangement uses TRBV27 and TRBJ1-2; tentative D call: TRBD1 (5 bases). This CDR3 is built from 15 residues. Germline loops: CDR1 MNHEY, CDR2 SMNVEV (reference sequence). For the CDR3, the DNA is TGTGCCAGCAGTCCCCTCGACAGAATTAACTGTGGCTACACCTTC. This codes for CASSPLDRINCGYTF.

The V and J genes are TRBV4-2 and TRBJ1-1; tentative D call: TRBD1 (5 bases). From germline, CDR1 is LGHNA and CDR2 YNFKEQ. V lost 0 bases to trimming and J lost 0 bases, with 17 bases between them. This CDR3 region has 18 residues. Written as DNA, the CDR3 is TGTGCCAGCAGCCAAGAACCTCAGGGAGCCTCCATGAACACTGAAGCTTTCTTT. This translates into CASSQEPQGASMNTEAFF.

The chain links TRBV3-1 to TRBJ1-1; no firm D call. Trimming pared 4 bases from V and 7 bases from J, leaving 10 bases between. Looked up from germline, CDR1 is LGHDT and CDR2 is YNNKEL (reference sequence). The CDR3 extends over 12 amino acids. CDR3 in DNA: TGTGCCAGCAGCCGACCTCGTGGTGAAGCTTTCTTT. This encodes CASSRPRGEAFF.

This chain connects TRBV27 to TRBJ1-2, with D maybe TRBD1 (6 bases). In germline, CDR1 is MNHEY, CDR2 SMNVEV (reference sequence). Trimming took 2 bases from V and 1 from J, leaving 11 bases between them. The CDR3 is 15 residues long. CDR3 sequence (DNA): TGTGCCAGCAGTTTAGGTGGGGGCGGTAACTATGGCTACACCTTC. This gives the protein CASSLGGGGNYGYTF.

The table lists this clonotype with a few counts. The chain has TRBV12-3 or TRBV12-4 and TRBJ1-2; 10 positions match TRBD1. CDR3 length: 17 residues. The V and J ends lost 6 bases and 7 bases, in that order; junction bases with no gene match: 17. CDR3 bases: TGTGCCAGCAGGAGCGTCTTAAAAGGAGGACAGGGGGGTGGCTACACCTTC. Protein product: CASRSVLKGGQGGGYTF.

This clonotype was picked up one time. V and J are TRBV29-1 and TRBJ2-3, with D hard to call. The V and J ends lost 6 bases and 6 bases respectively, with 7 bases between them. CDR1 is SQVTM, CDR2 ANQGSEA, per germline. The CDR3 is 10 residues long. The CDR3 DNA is TGCAGCGTGTACACGGATACGCAGTATTTT. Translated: CSVYTDTQYF.

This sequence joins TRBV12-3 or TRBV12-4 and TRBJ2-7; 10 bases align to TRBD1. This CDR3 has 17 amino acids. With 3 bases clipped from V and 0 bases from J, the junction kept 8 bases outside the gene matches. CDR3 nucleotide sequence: TGTGCCAGCAGTTTGGTTTTGGGACAGGGGATCTCCTACGAGCAGTACTTC. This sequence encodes CASSLVLGQGISYEQYF.